These 21 T cell receptor beta chains share one sample of origin, sequenced in a study of blood T cells in healthy people across ages. Primers used in a second PCR of about 6 to 11 cycles were a sample-barcoded 5' primer and a J-beta primer mix. One entry per CDR3 protein results from TCRdb running MiXCR on the 5' RACE reads. The table lists about 830,000 distinct CDR3 sequences, about 62% of them singletons. Sequenced sample: blood. The receptors were sampled from a man aged 25-45 years in good health.

This clonotype was observed a few times. CDR3 nucleotide sequence: TGTGCCAGCAGCCAACACAGGGGAGACGAGCAGTACTTC. This translates into CASSQHRGDEQYF. V is TRBV14 and J is TRBJ2-7, with 7 bases matching TRBD1. V shed 2 bases and J 5 bases; nucleotides not matched to a gene: 3. In germline, CDR1 is SGHDN, CDR2 FVKESK. The CDR3 contains 13 residues.

The rearrangement joins TRBV7-2 to TRBJ1-4, with a weak D call TRBD1 (6 bases). This CDR3 spans 13 amino acids. CDR1 and CDR2 from the germline V gene are SGHTA and FQGNSA. V gave up 4 bases and J gave up 8 bases, with 11 bases separating them. CDR3 sequence (DNA): TGTGCCAGCAGCTGGTACAGGGAGGAAAAACTGTTTTTT. Its protein product is CASSWYREEKLFF.

J is TRBJ2-7 and V is TRBV10-3; D perhaps matches TRBD2 (7 bases). The CDR3 spans 14 residues. CDR1 ENHRY and CDR2 SYGVKD come from the germline V gene. V was cut by 4 bases and J by 2 bases, with 12 bases left in between. This CDR3 reads CAISGGGVAYEQYF. The CDR3 DNA reads TGTGCCATCAGTGGCGGGGGCGTCGCCTACGAGCAGTACTTC.

The J gene is TRBJ2-3, the V gene TRBV7-9, with TRBD1 matching 7 bases. Trimming took 2 bases from V and 7 from J; bases not matched to a gene: 9. The CDR3 is 15 amino acids. From germline, CDR1 is SEHNR and CDR2 FQNEAQ (reference sequence). CDR3 DNA: TGTGCCAGCAGCTTAATCCGGGACAGAGGGCATACGCAGTATTTT. Its translation is CASSLIRDRGHTQYF.

The rearrangement links TRBV7-2 to TRBJ2-3; D not certain. Trimming removed 2 bases from V and 0 bases from J, with 9 bases in between. CDR3 size: 15 residues. From germline, CDR1 is SGHTA and CDR2 FQGNSA. The CDR3 coding sequence is TGTGCCAGCAGCTTACTTGTTAGCAGCACAGATACGCAGTATTTT. Translating gives CASSLLVSSTDTQYF.

This chain uses TRBV5-1 with TRBJ2-2; D is ambiguous. The V gene's germline CDR1 is SGHRS and CDR2 YFSETQ. This CDR3 has 14 amino acids. With 3 bases removed from V and 0 bases from J, the gap between germline ends came to 6 bases. The CDR3 coding sequence is TGCGCCAGCAGCTCCACCACGAACACCGGGGAGCTGTTTTTT. As protein: CASSSTTNTGELFF.

The chain joins TRBV6-6 to TRBJ2-5, with 7 bases fitting TRBD1. The trim removed 0 bases at V and 4 bases at J, leaving 5 bases unmatched. CDR3 length: 15 amino acids. Germline CDR1 and CDR2: MNHNY and SVGAGI (reference sequence). The CDR3 sequence is CASSYSPDRAETQYF. The CDR3 region has the DNA TGTGCCAGCAGTTACTCCCCCGACAGGGCAGAGACCCAGTACTTC.

This clonotype has only one observation. J is TRBJ1-1 and V is TRBV29-1; 7 bases fit TRBD1. Germline CDR1 reads SQVTM; CDR2 reads ANQGSEA. Germline trimming cut 4 bases from V and 6 bases from J; bases unmatched to any gene: 17. This CDR3 contains 16 residues. The CDR3 protein is CSVAKGPGRQGAEAFF. For the CDR3, the DNA is TGCAGCGTTGCCAAGGGGCCCGGCCGTCAGGGGGCTGAAGCTTTCTTT. Looking up the rest from reference TRBV29-1 and TRBJ1-1 gives the full variable domain: SAVISQKPSRDICQRGTSLTIQCQVDSQVTMMFWYRQQPGQSLTLIATANQGSEATYESGFVIDKFPISRPNLTFSTLTVSNMSPEDSSIYLCSVAKGPGRQGAEAFFGQGTRLTVV.

The chain is built from TRBV20-1 and TRBJ2-7; D gene unclear. V lost 7 bases and J lost 6, with 10 bases in between. CDR1 is DFQATT, CDR2 SNEGSKA, per germline (reference sequence). There are 10 residues in the CDR3. Here the CDR3 DNA reads TGCAGTGTTCAACCCTCCGAGCAGTACTTC. This sequence encodes CSVQPSEQYF.

This clonotype was observed a few times. The chain is built from TRBV7-2 and TRBJ2-7, with 10 nucleotides matching TRBD2. Unmatched junction bases numbered 5, after V lost 4 bases and J lost 2 bases. The CDR3 is 15 residues long. The V gene's germline CDR1 is SGHTA and CDR2 FQGNSA. The CDR3 coding sequence is TGTGCCAGCAGCTACCTAGCGGGGGCTACCTACGAGCAGTACTTC. Its translation is CASSYLAGATYEQYF.

Only a few counts were recorded for this clonotype. This rearrangement joins TRBV7-8 to TRBJ2-5; D is perhaps TRBD1 or TRBD2 (6 bases each). From germline, CDR1 is SGHVS and CDR2 FQNEAQ. V dropped 5 bases and J dropped 3 bases, with 16 bases sitting between them. The CDR3 runs to 15 residues. The CDR3 DNA follows: TGTGCCAGCAGCCCCCGGACGGGGGCGAAAGAGACCCAGTACTTC. As protein: CASSPRTGAKETQYF. The variable domain in full, with the rest retrieved from reference TRBV7-8 and TRBJ2-5, is GAGVSQSPRYKVAKRGQDVALRCDPISGHVSLFWYQQALGQGPEFLTYFQNEAQLDKSGLPSDRFFAERPEGSVSTLKIQRTQQEDSAVYLCASSPRTGAKETQYFGPGTRLLVL.

The chain carries TRBV7-3 and TRBJ2-1, with TRBD2 matching 9 bases. The CDR3 loop spans 18 amino acids. Germline CDR1 is SGHTA and CDR2 is FQGTGA. V was clipped by 0 bases and J by 1 base; unmatched bases: 7. The CDR3 reads CASSLTVAGGQSYNEQFF. CDR3 DNA: TGTGCCAGCAGCTTAACGGTGGCGGGGGGGCAATCCTACAATGAGCAGTTCTTC. Full variable domain (missing parts from reference TRBV7-3 and TRBJ2-1): GAGVSQTPSNKVTEKGKYVELRCDPISGHTALYWYRQSLGQGPEFLIYFQGTGAADDSGLPNDRFFAVRPEGSVSTLKIQRTERGDSAVYLCASSLTVAGGQSYNEQFFGPGTRLTVL.

This chain links TRBV7-6 with TRBJ2-1; 7 bases fit TRBD2. The length of the CDR3 is 15 residues. V lost 5 bases, J lost 2 bases, and 6 bases stayed unmatched. In germline, CDR1 is SGHVS, CDR2 FNYEAQ. For the CDR3, the DNA is TGTGCCAGCAGCCACGGCGGGGGTCCCTACAATGAGCAGTTCTTC. This translates into CASSHGGGPYNEQFF. The whole variable domain, filled in from reference TRBV7-6 and TRBJ2-1, reads GAGVSQSPRYKVTKRGQDVALRCDPISGHVSLYWYRQALGQGPEFLTYFNYEAQQDKSGLPNDRFSAERPEGSISTLTIQRTEQRDSAMYRCASSHGGGPYNEQFFGPGTRLTVL.

The chain combines TRBV9 with TRBJ2-7; TRBD1 agrees at 7 bases. J gave up 3 bases and V 0 bases, and 6 bases lay outside the gene matches. This CDR3 has 15 amino acids. The germline gives CDR1 SGDLS, CDR2 YYNGEE. In DNA form, the CDR3 reads TGTGCCAGCAGCGTAGGGGACAGAGTTTTCTACGAGCAGTACTTC. Amino acids: CASSVGDRVFYEQYF. The entire variable domain, with the rest obtained from reference TRBV9 and TRBJ2-7, is as follows: DSGVTQTPKHLITATGQRVTLRCSPRSGDLSVYWYQQSLDQGLQFLIQYYNGEERAKGNILERFSAQQFPDLHSELNLSSLELGDSALYFCASSVGDRVFYEQYFGPGTRLTVT.

The chain recombines TRBV21-1 with TRBJ2-3; whether TRBD1, the table's D call, matches the DNA was not checked. TRBV21-1 is labeled a pseudogene. The CDR3 runs to 15 residues. CDR3 bases: TGTGCCAGCAGCACCCGGGGCCCTAGCACAGATACGCAGTATTTT. Its translation: CASSTRGPSTDTQYF.

CDR3: CAWSPRGVTNEKLFF. As DNA, the CDR3 is TGTGCCTGGAGTCCCAGGGGTGTCACTAATGAAAAACTGTTTTTT. J is TRBJ1-4 and V is TRBV30; maybe TRBD1 (6 bases). The V and J ends lost 2 bases and 2 bases respectively, with 12 bases between them. Germline CDR1 and CDR2: GTSNPN and SVGIG (reference sequence). CDR3 length: 15 amino acids.

The chain has TRBV2 and TRBJ2-1; D perhaps matches TRBD2 (6 bases). The V and J ends lost 8 bases and 4 bases respectively, with 15 bases between them. Germline V gene lookup returns CDR1 SNHLY and CDR2 FYNNEI. The CDR3 is 14 residues long. For the CDR3, the DNA is TGTGCCAGCTACGGGGAGGTGGGTTACAATGAGCAGTTCTTC. It codes for CASYGEVGYNEQFF.

The V call is TRBV21-1, the J call TRBJ2-7; the D call TRBD2 from the table was never checked on the DNA. TRBV21-1 is assigned pseudogene status. The CDR3 loop spans 16 amino acids. DNA for the CDR3: TGTGCCAGCAGCAAAGCCAAGGGGCCCAGCTCCTACGAGCAGTACTTC. This gives the protein CASSKAKGPSSYEQYF.

The CDR3 DNA reads as TGCGCCAGCAGCCACTACGGGCAGGGTAGGCGTGGCTACACCTTC. Its translation: CASSHYGQGRRGYTF. The chain links TRBV4-3 to TRBJ1-2; D possibly corresponds to TRBD1 (5 bases). Trimming pared 3 bases from V and 7 bases from J, leaving 18 bases between. CDR3 length equals 15 residues. Germline V gene sequence: CDR1 LGHNA, CDR2 YSLEER.

In the case of this clonotype: Germline is not matched at one junction end, which may reflect a read error. The chain couples TRBV4-2 to TRBJ2-7, with 9 nucleotides matching TRBD1. The germline gives CDR1 LGHNA, CDR2 YNFKEQ. There are 15 residues in the CDR3. The CDR3 is CAGSQDRDRAKEQYF. The DNA of the CDR3 is TGTGCCGGCAGCCAAGACCGGGACAGGGCTAAGGAGCAGTACTTC.

This sequence joins TRBV28 and TRBJ2-7, with D perhaps TRBD1 (5 bases). The DNA matches TRBJ2-5 better at its end, which makes the J call doubtful. Germline V gene lookup returns CDR1 MDHEN and CDR2 SYDVKM. The CDR3 length is 15 residues. The CDR3 spells CASSTDGAVVETQYF. CDR3 DNA: TGTGCCAGCAGTACCGATGGGGCCGTAGTGGAGACCCAGTACTTC.